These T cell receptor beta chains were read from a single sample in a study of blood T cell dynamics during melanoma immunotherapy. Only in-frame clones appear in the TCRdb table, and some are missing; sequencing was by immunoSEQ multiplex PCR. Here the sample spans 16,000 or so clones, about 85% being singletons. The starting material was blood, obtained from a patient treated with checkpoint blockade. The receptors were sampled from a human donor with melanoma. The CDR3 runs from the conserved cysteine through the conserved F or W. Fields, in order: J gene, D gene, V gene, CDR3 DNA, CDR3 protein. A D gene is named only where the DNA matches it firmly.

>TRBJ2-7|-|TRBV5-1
TGCGCCAGCAGCTTGGTACCCGGAAGTTCCTACGAGCAGTACTTC
CASSLVPGSSYEQYF
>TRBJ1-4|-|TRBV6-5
TGTGCCAGCAGAAGGGACATTGGTGAAAAACTGTTTTTT
CASRRDIGEKLFF
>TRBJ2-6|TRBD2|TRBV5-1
TGCGCCAGCAGCCCCTACGGGACTAGCGGGGGGAGCTCTGGGGCCAACGTCCTGACTTTC
CASSPYGTSGGSSGANVLTF
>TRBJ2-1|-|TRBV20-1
TGCAGTGCTGGTGAATTTGGGCAGTTCTTC
CSAGEFGQFF
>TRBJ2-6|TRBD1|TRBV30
TGTGCCTGGTCCGGGACAGCCAACTCTGGGGCCAACGTCCTGACTTTC
CAWSGTANSGANVLTF
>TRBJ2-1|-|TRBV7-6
TGTGCCAGCAGCTTCGGCGAAAGGGACTCGCAAGAATTCTTC
CASSFGERDSQEFF
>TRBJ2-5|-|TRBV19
TGTGCCAGTAGTAGCCCGGGGGACTACCAAGAGACCCAGTACTTC
CASSSPGDYQETQYF
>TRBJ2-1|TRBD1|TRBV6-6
TGTGCCAGCAGACCCCCCCGGACAGGGGGCAATGAGCAGTTCTTC
CASRPPRTGGNEQFF
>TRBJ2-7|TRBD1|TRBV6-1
TGTGCCAGCAGCTGGGACAGGGACTACTACGAGCAGTACTTC
CASSWDRDYYEQYF
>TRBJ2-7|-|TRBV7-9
TGTGCCAGCAGCCCGGCCCCGACAGGCCGCCGGGACGAGCAGTACTTC
CASSPAPTGRRDEQYF